This is a list of T cell receptor beta chains from one sample in a study of blood T cells in healthy people across ages. TCRdb re-derived calls from the 5' RACE reads in MiXCR, one entry per CDR3 protein. Of about 1.4 million distinct CDR3 sequences in the sample, almost 60% were seen once. The specimen sequenced was blood. These receptors were taken from a man between 18 and 29 years old in good health. CDR3s include the opening cysteine and the closing phenylalanine or tryptophan. Fields, in order: clone size, V gene, J gene, D gene, CDR3 protein, CDR3 DNA. The D gene is left open where the match is weak. The size of a clone is reported for some rows only, either as once, few or many, or as a class for expanded clones.

size: NA; V: TRBV6-5; J: TRBJ2-1; D: NA; CDR3: CAGSSARTKQFF; DNA: TGTGCCGGCAGTTCCGCCCGGACAAAGCAGTTCTTC
size: NA; V: TRBV10-3; J: TRBJ2-7; D: NA; CDR3: CAIRNRENYEQYF; DNA: TGTGCCATCAGAAACAGAGAGAACTACGAGCAGTACTTC
size: few; V: TRBV27; J: TRBJ2-7; D: TRBD1; CDR3: CASSGQGRYEQYF; DNA: TGTGCCAGCAGTGGACAGGGTCGGTACGAGCAGTACTTC
size: NA; V: TRBV5-1; J: TRBJ2-3; D: NA; CDR3: CASSFRRAYTDTQYF; DNA: TGCGCCAGCAGCTTCCGCAGGGCCTACACAGATACGCAGTATTTT
size: NA; V: TRBV7-6; J: TRBJ2-7; D: TRBD2; CDR3: CASSSGLAGPFYEQYF; DNA: TGTGCCAGCAGCTCGGGACTAGCGGGGCCCTTCTACGAGCAGTACTTC
size: NA; V: TRBV7-9; J: TRBJ2-3; D: NA; CDR3: CASRVGVAPTDTQYF; DNA: TGTGCCAGCAGGGTGGGGGTAGCCCCCACAGATACGCAGTATTTT
size: few; V: TRBV28; J: TRBJ2-7; D: NA; CDR3: CASSVHRGLAYEQYF; DNA: TGTGCCAGCAGTGTCCACCGGGGGCTCGCATACGAGCAGTACTTC
size: once; V: TRBV24-1; J: TRBJ2-7; D: NA; CDR3: CATSLSGSYEQYF; DNA: TGTGCCACCAGTCTGTCAGGGAGCTACGAGCAGTACTTC
size: NA; V: TRBV30; J: TRBJ2-5; D: NA; CDR3: CAWSRGQGQETQYF; DNA: TGTGCCTGGAGCCGGGGTCAGGGTCAAGAGACCCAGTACTTC
size: NA; V: TRBV25-1; J: TRBJ2-7; D: NA; CDR3: CASRESGIEQYF; DNA: TGTGCCAGCAGAGAGTCGGGGATCGAGCAGTACTTC
size: NA; V: TRBV29-1; J: TRBJ1-2; D: NA; CDR3: CSAGGDRNNLNYGYTF; DNA: TGCAGCGCTGGAGGCGACAGAAACAACCTTAACTATGGCTACACCTTC
size: NA; V: TRBV30; J: TRBJ2-7; D: TRBD2; CDR3: CAWTSGSNYEQYF; DNA: TGTGCCTGGACTAGCGGGTCCAACTACGAGCAGTACTTC
size: NA; V: TRBV4-3; J: TRBJ1-2; D: NA; CDR3: CASSQDSGSLYTF; DNA: TGCGCCAGCAGCCAAGATTCGGGGAGTCTGTACACCTTC
size: NA; V: TRBV6-6; J: TRBJ1-2; D: NA; CDR3: CASSPRHSSVSDGYTF; DNA: TGTGCCAGCAGTCCCCGACATTCCAGTGTGAGCGATGGCTACACCTTC
size: NA; V: TRBV21-1; J: TRBJ2-3; D: NA; CDR3: CASTVTGQGPTDTQYF; DNA: TGTGCCAGCACCGTCACCGGACAGGGACCAACCGATACGCAGTATTTT
size: NA; V: TRBV27; J: TRBJ2-7; D: TRBD2; CDR3: CASSRLAGAYEQYF; DNA: TGCGCCAGCAGCAGACTAGCGGGGGCTTACGAGCAGTACTTC